This is a list of T cell receptor beta chains from one sample in a study of T cell responses to AZD1222 COVID-19 vaccine. Using immunoSEQ multiplex PCR, the repertoire was profiled, and TCRdb retains in-frame clones only, with some absent. The sample shows roughly 120,000 clones, roughly nine tenths of them seen only once. The source was peripheral blood, collected on day 0 of AZD1222 vaccination. The receptor source for this set is an adult in good health. The CDR3 runs from the conserved cysteine through the conserved F or W. Fields, in order: J gene, CDR3 length, clone size, V gene, D gene, CDR3 DNA, CDR3 protein. A D gene is named only where the DNA matches it firmly. Clone size is not always given. Where it is, it says once, few, many or a class for expanded clones.

J: TRBJ1-1; length: 12; size: few; V: TRBV3-1/TRBV3-2; D: .; DNA: TGTGCCAGCAGCCTCGTAGAGTCCGAAGCTTTCTTT; CDR3: CASSLVESEAFF
J: TRBJ1-2; length: 13; size: .; V: TRBV12-3/TRBV12-4; D: .; DNA: TGTGCCAGCAGTTTTTTCCAGGGCGGGACCTACACCTTC; CDR3: CASSFFQGGTYTF
J: TRBJ1-2; length: 12; size: .; V: TRBV12-3/TRBV12-4; D: .; DNA: TGTGCCAGCAGTTTAGCGGACTGGATCTACACCTTC; CDR3: CASSLADWIYTF
J: TRBJ1-5; length: 15; size: .; V: TRBV2; D: TRBD1; DNA: TGTGCCAGCACCGCCGGGACAGGGGGCACACAGCCCCAGCATTTT; CDR3: CASTAGTGGTQPQHF
J: TRBJ2-7; length: 14; size: few; V: TRBV27; D: .; DNA: TGTGCCAGCAGTTTAAAGGGACACATCTACGAGCAGTACTTC; CDR3: CASSLKGHIYEQYF
J: TRBJ2-7; length: 12; size: few; V: TRBV2; D: .; DNA: TGTGCCAGCAGTGGACAGGCCTACGAGCAGTACTTC; CDR3: CASSGQAYEQYF
J: TRBJ2-6; length: 16; size: .; V: TRBV2; D: TRBD1; DNA: TGTGCCAGCAGTTACAGGGGGCGTCCTGGGGCCAACGTCCTGACTTTC; CDR3: CASSYRGRPGANVLTF
J: TRBJ2-5; length: 14; size: .; V: TRBV5-1; D: TRBD1; DNA: TGCGCCAGCAGGGCGGCAGGGGGTCTTAGGGCCCAGTACTTC; CDR3: CASRAAGGLRAQYF
J: TRBJ2-2; length: 14; size: once; V: TRBV9; D: .; DNA: TGTGCCAGCAGCGAGGGGCCCAACACCGGGGAGCTGTTTTTT; CDR3: CASSEGPNTGELFF
J: TRBJ1-1; length: 12; size: .; V: TRBV27; D: .; DNA: TGTGCCAGCAGTTCGGGCGGACTTGAAGCTTTCTTT; CDR3: CASSSGGLEAFF
J: TRBJ2-5; length: 15; size: .; V: TRBV5-4; D: .; DNA: TGTGCCAGCAGCTTCCGAACTAGTAGTCAAGAGACCCAGTACTTC; CDR3: CASSFRTSSQETQYF
J: TRBJ1-1; length: 17; size: .; V: TRBV19; D: .; DNA: TGTGCCAGTAGTATACGGAACAGGGTGGTATCGAACACTGAAGCTTTCTTT; CDR3: CASSIRNRVVSNTEAFF
J: TRBJ1-5; length: 16; size: .; V: TRBV27; D: .; DNA: TGTGCCAGCAGCCCAGGAACTCTGGGAAGCAATCAGCCCCAGCATTTT; CDR3: CASSPGTLGSNQPQHF
J: TRBJ2-1; length: 15; size: .; V: TRBV6-2/TRBV6-3; D: TRBD2; DNA: TGTGCCAGCAGTTACCCGACTAGCGGCCCCAATGAGCAGTTCTTC; CDR3: CASSYPTSGPNEQFF
J: TRBJ2-5; length: 15; size: .; V: TRBV19; D: TRBD1; DNA: TGTGCCAGTAGTACGGTCAGGGGGAGTTCGGAGACCCAGTACTTC; CDR3: CASSTVRGSSETQYF
J: TRBJ2-1; length: 17; size: .; V: TRBV20-1; D: TRBD2; DNA: TGCAGTGCTAGTATTAGCACACGAGCGGGGTCCTACAATGAGCAGTTCTTC; CDR3: CSASISTRAGSYNEQFF
J: TRBJ1-1; length: 11; size: .; V: TRBV20-1; D: .; DNA: TGCAGTGCCCGGATGAACACTGAAGCTTTCTTT; CDR3: CSARMNTEAFF
J: TRBJ1-2; length: 15; size: once; V: TRBV19; D: .; DNA: TGTGCCAGTACTAGCGTGGGGCAGGACTTCTATGGCTACACCTTC; CDR3: CASTSVGQDFYGYTF
J: TRBJ2-3; length: 13; size: .; V: TRBV10-1; D: .; DNA: TGCGCCAGCAGTGAGTCGCGGGCCGATACGCAGTATTTT; CDR3: CASSESRADTQYF
J: TRBJ1-1; length: 15; size: .; V: TRBV9; D: TRBD1; DNA: TGTGCCAGCAGCGTTGGAGGGACAGCGAACACTGAAGCTTTCTTT; CDR3: CASSVGGTANTEAFF
J: TRBJ2-3; length: 15; size: once; V: TRBV6-5; D: TRBD1; DNA: TGTGCCAGCATCCCTCGCCAGGGGGCTGTGGATACGCAGTATTTT; CDR3: CASIPRQGAVDTQYF
J: TRBJ1-1; length: 14; size: .; V: TRBV3-1/TRBV3-2; D: .; DNA: TGTGCCAGCAGCCAAGGACAAGCGAACACTGAAGCTTTCTTT; CDR3: CASSQGQANTEAFF
J: TRBJ2-7; length: 15; size: .; V: TRBV14; D: TRBD1; DNA: TGTGCCAGCAGCCAGACGACAGGGTGGTATTACGAGCAGTACTTC; CDR3: CASSQTTGWYYEQYF
J: TRBJ1-1; length: 11; size: .; V: TRBV29-1; D: .; DNA: TGCAGCGTTAGGGACGCAACAGAAGCTTTCTTT; CDR3: CSVRDATEAFF
J: TRBJ2-5; length: 12; size: .; V: TRBV9; D: .; DNA: TGTGCCAGCAGCGTAGCAGGGGCGACCCAGTACTTC; CDR3: CASSVAGATQYF
J: TRBJ2-3; length: 14; size: once; V: TRBV6-2/TRBV6-3; D: .; DNA: TGTGCCAGCAGTTACAAACAGTACACAGATACGCAGTATTTT; CDR3: CASSYKQYTDTQYF
J: TRBJ1-5; length: 15; size: few; V: TRBV2; D: .; DNA: TGTGCCAGCAGTGAAGTCGGGCGGGGCAATCAGCCCCAGCATTTT; CDR3: CASSEVGRGNQPQHF
J: TRBJ1-3; length: 14; size: .; V: TRBV5-1; D: .; DNA: TGCGCCAGCAGCTTGGGAGGGAAAGGAAACACCATATATTTT; CDR3: CASSLGGKGNTIYF
J: TRBJ2-7; length: 18; size: .; V: TRBV5-6; D: TRBD2; DNA: TGTGCCAGCAGCCTGTTCCGACTAGCGGGGGACACCTTCGACGAGCAGTACTTC; CDR3: CASSLFRLAGDTFDEQYF
J: TRBJ2-7; length: 12; size: once; V: TRBV12-3/TRBV12-4; D: TRBD1; DNA: TGTGCCAGCAGTCGACAGGGGTATGAGCAGTACTTC; CDR3: CASSRQGYEQYF
J: TRBJ1-2; length: 13; size: .; V: TRBV5-5; D: .; DNA: TGTGCCAGCAGCTTTCCGGGTAACTATGGCTACACCTTC; CDR3: CASSFPGNYGYTF
J: TRBJ1-6; length: 16; size: .; V: TRBV27; D: TRBD1; DNA: TGTGCCAGCAGTTTTTCGGCAGGGGGCCCTAATTCACCCCTCCACTTT; CDR3: CASSFSAGGPNSPLHF